This T cell receptor beta chain derives from a study of blood T cells in healthy people across ages. Each sample yielded at least 6.5 million isolated PBMCs. The CDR3 is 15 residues long. From germline, CDR1 is MNHEY and CDR2 SVGAGI. V dropped 5 bases and J dropped 0 bases, with 11 bases sitting between them. As to this clonotype: What it recognizes is unknown.

Regarding the study as a whole: Because sorting was not performed, PBMCs prevented conclusive naive versus antigen-experienced comparison.

Sample-barcoded 5' priming and a J-beta primer mix drove a second PCR of 7 to 11 cycles. Unique molecular identifiers of 12 random nucleotides labeled each cDNA. In TCRdb, the 5' RACE reads were re-called with MiXCR into one record per CDR3 protein. The sample shows roughly 1.5 million distinct CDR3 sequences, roughly 43% of them seen only once. The sequenced sample consisted of blood. The sequence derives from a woman between 18 and 30 years old in good health. The chain employs TRBV6-5 and TRBJ2-1, with TRBD1 as a possible D gene (6 bases). The CDR3 reads CASSHRAPSYNEQFF. CDR3 DNA sequence: TGTGCCAGCAGTCACAGGGCTCCCTCCTACAATGAGCAGTTCTTC.